The source of this TCR beta chain is a study of cytomegalovirus exposure and HLA in healthy donors. Germline loops: CDR1 SEHNR, CDR2 FQNEAQ (reference sequence). V gave up 3 bases and J gave up 6 bases; unmatched junction bases: 5. This CDR3 has 15 amino acids. The table came from immunoSEQ multiplex PCR; TCRdb's copy has only in-frame clones and leaves some out. Of 160,000 or so clones in the sample, around nine tenths were seen once. Sequencing input: PBMCs. The TCR comes from a man younger than 30 in good health and CMV-seronegative. The rearrangement joins TRBV7-9 to TRBJ1-4, with 9 bases that match TRBD1. CDR3 sequence reads: CASSLGDRDYEKLFF. Here the CDR3 DNA reads TGTGCCAGCAGCTTGGGGGACAGGGATTATGAAAAACTGTTTTTT.